This TCR beta chain was obtained from a study of CD8+CD57+ T cells in acquired aplastic anemia (dated by TCRdb to the late 2010s). With regard to the full study: Extracted DNA from sorted CD4+ and CD8+ cells averaged around 3.3 ug, ranging from roughly 0.17 to 30 ug. A CD8+CD57+ expansion meant a frequency higher than the mean frequency seen in healthy subjects. The study at large found these results: Although 25 to 30 CD8+ CDR3 sequences were shared by patients and controls, these sequences appeared highly expressed in patients and within the immunodominant clones of patients. Patients and healthy controls showed no significant difference in CD8+ Simpson's diversity (P=0.060).

Patients chosen for sequencing had shown expansion of CD8+CD57+ cells by flow cytometry. Every patient had a diagnosis of severe acquired aplastic anemia based on International Study of Aplastic Anemia and Agranulocytosis and Camitta criteria. No patient had received any therapy when blood was sampled. The study deep-sequenced TCR repertoires of sorted CD4+ and CD8+ blood T cells from severe aplastic anemia patients and healthy subjects. Patients were enrolled in the USA under clinicaltrials.gov protocols 00001620, 01623167, 00001397, 00071045, 00081523 and 00961064. Ficoll-Paque density gradient centrifugation was used to isolate peripheral blood mononuclear cells. CD4+ and CD8+ T cells were sorted by FACS or magnetic beads before DNA extraction. At the junction V is shortened by 1 base and J by 4 bases, with 10 bases in between. The germline V gene specifies SGHVS as CDR1 and FQNEAQ as CDR2. Including the terminal cysteine and phenylalanine, the CDR3 comprises 14 residues. Solely the CDR3 DNA is kept, with 42 bases framed from the first base.

Genomic DNA was used as template for profiling of TCR beta VDJ combinations and CDR3 sequences. An Illumina HiSeq 2000 was used for TCR repertoire sequencing. As for the original processing: TRBV/TRBJ rearrangement plots, CDR3 size and DJ length profiles, and Simpson's diversity index were used to evaluate the repertoires. The most abundant DNA sequence in the deep sequencing data was defined as the immunodominant clone. CDR3 amino acid sequences were screened for sharing across subjects and compared with published repertoires and the VDJdb database. TCRdb trimmed the raw reads at Q25, called clones with MiXCR and kept productive beta chains. Each entry is one CDR3 protein sequence, shown with its most common DNA and genes. It is TCRdb's table, rather than the study itself, that gives the V and J calls and clone size. For this sample the table gives a few hundred thousand distinct CDR3 sequences, of which around 82% were detected only once. In total, the top ten clones hold 35% to 50% of the sample.

For this clonotype: The specificity of this receptor is unknown. No base qualities exist here, and no much larger clone lies one base off it.

Source material: sorted CD4+, CD8+, or CD8+CD57+ T cells (not recorded which) from PBMCs. The rearranged chain carries TRBV7-8 and TRBJ2-5; no D gene can be assigned with confidence. The receptor was isolated from a human donor with aplastic anemia. The CDR3 region has the sequence CASSLEFRGETQYF. The DNA is as follows: TGTGCCAGCAGCTTAGAATTCCGTGGAGAGACCCAGTACTTC.